This entry is about one TCR beta chain. As yet, its antigen is unknown. The record originates from a study of shared clonotypes between healthy human individuals. Per germline, CDR1 PRHDT and CDR2 FYEKMQ (reference sequence). This CDR3 is built from 13 residues. The ends were cut back, 4 bases at V and 5 bases at J, with 11 bases in the middle. Study outcomes and limitations: Sequencing of the sorted subsets was shown by rarefaction to be incomplete despite large depth. A few donors had 4% to 5% of their naive CD4 clonotypes in common.

As handled by the study authors: Filtering differed because ImmunoSEQ produced junction-only sequences that carried no quality scores. Assay: immunoSEQ multiplex PCR; the TCRdb copy retains only in-frame clones and omits some. The V and J calls and clone size come from that table; D and trimming were worked out from the DNA. Among roughly 700,000 clones listed, less than 95% were seen once. The chain is built from TRBV13 and TRBJ2-5; D tentatively reads TRBD1 or TRBD2 (5 bases each). This TCR was sampled from a man aged 18 to 30 in good health. Some clones in this sample may be carry-over from other donors' samples. The sequencing input was memory CD8+ T cells from PBMCs. Indicated subset: CD45RO+ cells pooled with CCR7-negative TemRA cells. The CDR3 sequence: CASSSGTEETQYF. In DNA, the CDR3 is TGTGCCAGCAGCTCAGGGACCGAGGAGACCCAGTACTTC.